Each of the 9 T cell receptor beta chains below was sequenced from the same sample in a study of control samples from healthy donors and cancer patients. TCRdb's copy holds only in-frame clones and misses some; the assay was immunoSEQ multiplex PCR. Of some 80,000 clones detected, roughly 92% appear once; the ten largest clones hold almost 6%. The specimen sequenced was blood. The receptors originated from a woman aged 60-70 years in good health.

This sequence joins TRBV24-1 and TRBJ2-1; 9 nucleotides agree with TRBD2. After removal of 3 bases from V and 4 bases from J, the junction contained 6 bases not matched to a gene. This CDR3 is 16 amino acids long. Germline V gene lookup returns CDR1 KGHDR and CDR2 SFDVKD. CDR3: CATSDPTSGSYNEQFF. CDR3 sequence (DNA): TGTGCCACCAGTGATCCAACTAGCGGGTCATACAATGAGCAGTTCTTC.

The chain has TRBV14 and TRBJ2-1; TRBD2 aligns across 10 bases. The junction had 1 base not matched to a gene; V was cut back by 2 bases and J by 3 bases. The CDR3 has 15 amino acids. Germline CDR1 reads SGHDN; CDR2 reads FVKESK. CDR3 sequence: CASSQLAGDYNEQFF. The CDR3 DNA sequence: TGTGCCAGCAGCCAACTAGCGGGGGACTACAATGAGCAGTTCTTC.

CDR3 sequence reads: CASSLGQAGSEKLFF. The CDR3 coding sequence is TGCGCCAGCAGCTTGGGACAGGCGGGAAGTGAAAAACTGTTTTTT. The rearrangement uses TRBV5-1 and TRBJ1-4; perhaps TRBD1 as D (6 bases). The V gene's germline CDR1 is SGHRS and CDR2 YFSETQ. The CDR3 sequence is 15 residues long. V was pared by 0 bases and J by 7 bases, with 13 bases between.

The gene calls are TRBV19 and TRBJ1-2, with D perhaps matching TRBD1 (5 bases). Germline values: CDR1 LNHDA, CDR2 SQIVND (reference sequence). V lost 5 bases and J 4 bases, leaving 17 bases between the germline ends. The CDR3 has 15 amino acids. CDR3 amino acids: CASSLTGDSSYGYTF. The CDR3 coding sequence is TGTGCCAGTAGTCTTACGGGAGACAGCAGCTATGGCTACACCTTC.

The chain uses TRBV6-5 and TRBJ1-6; D may be TRBD1 (5 bases). This CDR3 contains 15 residues. The germline V and J ends were trimmed by 7 bases and 10 bases, with 20 bases remaining between them. Germline CDR1 reads MNHEY; CDR2 reads SVGAGI. The DNA for the CDR3 is TGTGCCAGCACCCTAAGACGCGAATGGGGCTCACCCCTCCACTTT. Its protein product is CASTLRREWGSPLHF.

The chain recombines TRBV2 with TRBJ1-5, with D unresolved. Germline-derived CDR1 and CDR2 are SNHLY and FYNNEI. V gave up 5 bases and J gave up 0 bases, with 5 bases separating them. This CDR3 has 13 residues. CDR3 sequence reads: CASSFYSNQPQHF. The CDR3 DNA sequence: TGTGCCAGCAGTTTCTATAGCAATCAGCCCCAGCATTTT.

The CDR3 protein is CASSPGERNIQYF. The CDR3 DNA is TGTGCCAGCTCACCGGGAGAGAGAAACATTCAGTACTTC. The chain uses TRBV18 and TRBJ2-4, with a weak D call TRBD2 (5 bases). CDR3 size: 13 residues. V gave up 3 bases and J gave up 6 bases, with 9 bases separating them. Looked up from germline, CDR1 is KGHSH and CDR2 is LQKENI.

The V and J genes are TRBV29-1 and TRBJ2-7; perhaps TRBD2 as D (5 bases). Germline V lookup: CDR1 SQVTM, CDR2 ANQGSEA. The ends were cut back, 1 base at V and 2 bases at J, with 12 bases in the middle. The CDR3 totals 14 residues. The CDR3 DNA is TGCAGCGTTGAAGTGAGCGGCGGAACCTACGAGCAGTACTTC. It encodes CSVEVSGGTYEQYF.

V is TRBV27 and J is TRBJ2-1; TRBD2 matches 9 bases. Trimming cost V 5 bases and J 4 bases; bases outside gene matches: 6. The CDR3 spans 15 residues. Germline loops: CDR1 MNHEY, CDR2 SMNVEV (reference sequence). In DNA form, the CDR3 reads TGTGCCAGCAGTCTTACTAGCGGGCTGTACAATGAGCAGTTCTTC. Translation: CASSLTSGLYNEQFF.